This T cell receptor beta chain was captured in a study of spatial heterogeneity in lung cancer (dated by TCRdb to about 2019). For the wider study: More beta-chain than alpha-chain transcripts were consistently detected, likely reflecting higher beta-chain transcript abundance. In non-small cell lung cancer, the study made a quantitative comparison of TCR alpha and beta repertoires among multiple tumor regions, matched nontumor lung and blood. In the raw uncorrected reads, each unique combination of TCR and UMI appeared on average more than ten times. Nonsynonymous mutation counts, determined by whole-exome sequencing of tumor tissue, were related to TCR repertoire features. Both alpha and beta chains were TCR-sequenced in samples taken at surgery, namely 220 tumor regions, 64 matched nontumor lung samples and approximately 58 PBMC samples.

V and J lose 4 bases and 1 base, and a span of 11 bases separates them. CDR1 and CDR2 (MDHEN, SYDVKM) derive from the germline V gene. Including cysteine and phenylalanine, the CDR3 has 15 amino acids. This entry keeps only the CDR3 DNA: 45 bases, framed from base 1. Overall results and qualifications from the work: Confirming at a functional level the hypothesis that regional TCRs recognize regional mutations was considered to require additional single-cell paired TCR alpha and beta sequencing. Ubiquitous expanded tumor TCRs showed up in blood more often at tumor resection than at routine follow-up.

Explained via the paper, the time point label denotes: sample taken at primary tumor resection. Samples were obtained from about 69 patients with early-stage, untreated non-small cell lung cancer from the lung TRACERx cohort. Whole RNA extracted from tumor and nontumor lung tissue, or from cryopreserved PBMC samples, was used for TCR sequencing without cell sorting. Only patients for whom sufficient RNA was available from at least two tumor regions were selected for TCR sequencing. The method behind the library was 5' RACE. Sequencer: NextSeq 500. In the TCR library protocol, a unique molecular identifier was attached to each TCR cDNA molecule so that PCR and sequencing errors could be corrected. In the authors' own workflow: Decombinator tools were used for TCR identification, UMI-based error correction and CDR3 extraction. Expanded TCRs were defined as those above a frequency of 2 per 1,000, corresponding to the top 1% of the tumor frequency distribution. Renyi diversity was calculated using the R vegan package after each repertoire was subsampled 100 times to 5,000 TCRs. CDR3 similarity networks were built from amino acid triplet string-kernel similarity, connecting CDR3s with pairwise similarity above 0.82. TCRdb itself trimmed the public reads at Q25 with fastp, ran MiXCR and retained productive beta chains. Entries are consolidated by CDR3 protein sequence, retaining the most common genes and DNA. V and J calls and clone size were set by TCRdb, not the authors. This sample lists roughly 25,000 distinct CDR3 sequences; around 4.7% were detected once. Together, the top ten hold roughly 5% of the sample.

The sample holds many counts of this clonotype. Its recognized antigen is unknown. The sample holds no much larger clone one base away, and base qualities are not on file. The chain is encoded by TRBV28 joined to TRBJ2-4; no D gene call is confident. The receptor was derived from a male donor with early-stage non-small cell lung cancer. The sample consisted of PBMCs, taken at surgery. The DNA sequence is given as TGTGCCAGCAGTTCGCGCAAAGGGGCCAAAAACATTCAGTACTTC. This sequence encodes CASSSRKGAKNIQYF.